This T cell receptor (beta chain) was observed in a study of blood T cell repertoires in COVID-19. Study in general: T cells, B-cell-depleted T cells, or PBMCs provided the cDNA or gDNA that served as material.

Assay used: immunoSEQ multiplex PCR; TCRdb lists only in-frame clones, some missing. The sample includes roughly 70,000 clones, 82% seen only once; the top ten take 3.5% to 5%. With V trimmed by 2 bases and J by 6 bases, 3 bases remained unmatched. CDR1 is SSHAT and CDR2 is FNYEAQ in the germline V gene (reference sequence). CDR3 length: 14 amino acids. This sequence joins TRBV7-7 and TRBJ2-3, with 9 bases fitting TRBD2. The receptor's source is a woman between 55 and 75 years old with acute or convalescent COVID-19. The sequencing sample was made of peripheral blood. The CDR3 region is CASSLIAGADTQYF. CDR3 DNA sequence: TGTGCCAGCAGCTTAATAGCGGGAGCGGATACGCAGTATTTT.